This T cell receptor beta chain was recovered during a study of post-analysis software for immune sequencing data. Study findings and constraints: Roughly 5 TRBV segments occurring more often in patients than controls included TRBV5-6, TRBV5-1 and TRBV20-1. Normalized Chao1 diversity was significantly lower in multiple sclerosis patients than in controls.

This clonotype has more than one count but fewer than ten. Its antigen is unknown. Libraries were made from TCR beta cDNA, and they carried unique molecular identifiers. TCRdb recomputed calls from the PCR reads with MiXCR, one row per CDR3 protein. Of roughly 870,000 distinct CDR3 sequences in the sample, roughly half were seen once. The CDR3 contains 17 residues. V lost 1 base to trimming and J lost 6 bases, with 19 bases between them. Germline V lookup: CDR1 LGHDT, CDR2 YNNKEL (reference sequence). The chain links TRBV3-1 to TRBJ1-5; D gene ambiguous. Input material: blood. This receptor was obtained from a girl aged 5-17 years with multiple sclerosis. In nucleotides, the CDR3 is TGTGCCAGCAGCCAAGCTGGTGGGCGCGGGTTGGGTCAGCCCCAGCATTTT. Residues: CASSQAGGRGLGQPQHF. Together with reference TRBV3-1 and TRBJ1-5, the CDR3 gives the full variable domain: DTAVSQTPKYLVTQMGNDKSIKCEQNLGHDTMYWYKQDSKKFLKIMFSYNNKELIINETVPNRFSPKSPDKAHLNLHINSLELGDSAVYFCASSQAGGRGLGQPQHFGDGTRLSIL.